The rows below give T cell receptor beta chains drawn from one sample of a study of blood T cell repertoires in COVID-19. The method was immunoSEQ multiplex PCR; TCRdb's version includes in-frame clones alone and lacks a portion of them. The sample shows roughly 200,000 clones, approximately 78% of them seen only once. Material: peripheral blood. These receptors originate from a woman of 80 years or more with COVID-19, enrolled during active disease. Each CDR3 is given with its conserved first and last residue. The D gene is left open where the match is weak. The size of a clone is reported for some rows only, either as once, few or many, or as a class for expanded clones.

abundance: -; d_gene: TRBD1; len: 15; v_gene: TRBV24-1; j_gene: TRBJ2-7; CDR3aa: CATRGSGTASYEQYF; CDR3nt: TGTGCCACCAGGGGATCCGGGACAGCGTCCTACGAGCAGTACTTC
abundance: -; d_gene: TRBD1; len: 17; v_gene: TRBV3-1/TRBV3-2; j_gene: TRBJ1-1; CDR3aa: CASSQRGGTGGIFKAFF; CDR3nt: TGTGCCAGCAGCCAACGAGGTGGGACAGGGGGAATTTTTAAAGCTTTCTTT
abundance: -; d_gene: -; len: 15; v_gene: TRBV6-8; j_gene: TRBJ2-7; CDR3aa: CASSYTDGVAYEQYF; CDR3nt: TGTGCCAGCAGTTACACCGACGGGGTGGCTTACGAGCAGTACTTC
abundance: once; d_gene: -; len: 12; v_gene: TRBV5-1; j_gene: TRBJ1-2; CDR3aa: CASSHADYGYTF; CDR3nt: TGCGCCAGCAGCCACGCAGACTATGGCTACACCTTC
abundance: -; d_gene: -; len: 13; v_gene: TRBV5-4; j_gene: TRBJ2-5; CDR3aa: CASSLPGQETQYF; CDR3nt: TGTGCCAGCAGCTTGCCAGGACAAGAGACCCAGTACTTC
abundance: -; d_gene: -; len: 16; v_gene: TRBV19; j_gene: TRBJ1-1; CDR3aa: CASLGHLGPLGTEAFF; CDR3nt: TGTGCCAGCCTGGGCCATTTGGGGCCTCTGGGCACTGAAGCTTTCTTT
abundance: once; d_gene: -; len: 13; v_gene: TRBV18; j_gene: TRBJ1-1; CDR3aa: CASSPRENTEAFF; CDR3nt: TGTGCCAGCTCACCACGAGAGAACACTGAAGCTTTCTTT
abundance: -; d_gene: -; len: 11; v_gene: TRBV6-2/TRBV6-3; j_gene: TRBJ2-5; CDR3aa: CASSIQETQYF; CDR3nt: TGTGCCAGCAGTATACAAGAGACCCAGTACTTC
abundance: -; d_gene: TRBD1; len: 13; v_gene: TRBV12-3/TRBV12-4; j_gene: TRBJ1-5; CDR3aa: CASSLQGSQPQHF; CDR3nt: TGTGCCAGCAGTCTACAGGGGAGCCAGCCCCAGCATTTT
abundance: -; d_gene: -; len: 12; v_gene: TRBV18; j_gene: TRBJ2-3; CDR3aa: CASSPFGNTQYF; CDR3nt: TGTGCCAGCTCACCTTTCGGGAATACGCAGTATTTT
abundance: -; d_gene: -; len: 13; v_gene: TRBV13; j_gene: TRBJ2-7; CDR3aa: CASSHGTSYEQYF; CDR3nt: TGTGCCAGCAGCCACGGGACTTCCTACGAGCAGTACTTC
abundance: -; d_gene: TRBD1; len: 18; v_gene: TRBV3-1/TRBV3-2; j_gene: TRBJ2-1; CDR3aa: CASSKRLRGRLSYNEQFF; CDR3nt: TGTGCCAGCAGCAAACGCTTGAGGGGGCGCTTATCCTACAATGAGCAGTTCTTC
abundance: -; d_gene: TRBD1; len: 15; v_gene: TRBV19; j_gene: TRBJ1-2; CDR3aa: CASSSPATGVEGYTF; CDR3nt: TGTGCCAGTAGCTCCCCTGCCACAGGGGTGGAGGGCTACACCTTC
abundance: -; d_gene: -; len: 16; v_gene: TRBV12-5; j_gene: TRBJ1-5; CDR3aa: CASGFSGAVGNQPQHF; CDR3nt: TGTGCTAGTGGTTTTTCAGGGGCGGTCGGCAATCAGCCCCAGCATTTT
abundance: -; d_gene: TRBD1; len: 14; v_gene: TRBV10-2; j_gene: TRBJ2-7; CDR3aa: CATSFSGGIYEQYF; CDR3nt: TGCGCCACCTCCTTCTCAGGGGGTATCTACGAGCAGTACTTC
abundance: -; d_gene: TRBD2; len: 16; v_gene: TRBV19; j_gene: TRBJ2-1; CDR3aa: CASSLIAGGGPNEQFF; CDR3nt: TGTGCCAGTAGTTTAATAGCGGGGGGCGGCCCTAATGAGCAGTTCTTC
abundance: -; d_gene: -; len: 13; v_gene: TRBV4-1; j_gene: TRBJ1-2; CDR3aa: CASSRTVGGGYTF; CDR3nt: TGCGCCAGCAGCCGGACTGTTGGCGGTGGCTACACCTTC
abundance: -; d_gene: -; len: 14; v_gene: TRBV5-1; j_gene: TRBJ2-7; CDR3aa: CASSFATAGYEQYF; CDR3nt: TGCGCCAGCAGCTTCGCGACCGCAGGCTACGAGCAGTACTTC